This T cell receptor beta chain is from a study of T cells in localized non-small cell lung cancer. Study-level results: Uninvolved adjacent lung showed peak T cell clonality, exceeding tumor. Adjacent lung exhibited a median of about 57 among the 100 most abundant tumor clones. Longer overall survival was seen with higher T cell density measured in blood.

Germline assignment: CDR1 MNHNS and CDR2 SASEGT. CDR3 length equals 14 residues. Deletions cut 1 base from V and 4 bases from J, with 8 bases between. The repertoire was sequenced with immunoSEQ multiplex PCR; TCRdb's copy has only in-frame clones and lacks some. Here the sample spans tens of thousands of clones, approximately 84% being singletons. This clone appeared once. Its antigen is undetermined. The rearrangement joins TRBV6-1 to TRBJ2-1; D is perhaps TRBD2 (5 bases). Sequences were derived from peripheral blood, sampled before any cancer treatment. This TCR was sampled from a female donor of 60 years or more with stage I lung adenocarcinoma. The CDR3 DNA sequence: TGTGCCAGCAGTGAAGGGGGAGAGTACAATGAGCAGTTCTTC. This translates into CASSEGGEYNEQFF.